A selection of T cell receptor beta chains follows, all from one sample in a study of T-cell memory formation after mild COVID-19. Each CDR3 protein gets one entry after TCRdb re-called the 5' RACE reads with MiXCR. The table records under 200,000 distinct CDR3 sequences, approximately 10% of them present only once. Sequenced input: PBMCs or a T cell subset sorted from them (not recorded which). All receptors derive from a man between 18 and 29 years old who had mild COVID-19 (a few samples of this study predate the infection). Cell type and time point are not known. Both conserved end residues are part of each CDR3. D genes are given only for firm matches. Some rows have no size entry. The others give once, few or many, or a class for an expanded clone.

>TRBJ1-1|.|.|TRBV5-1
TGCGCCAGCAGCTTGGCCCTGACGAACACTGAAGCTTTCTTT
CASSLALTNTEAFF
>TRBJ1-2|.|TRBD1|TRBV7-3
TGTGCCAGCAGCCAAAGTACAGGGGGCGGCTATGGCTACACCTTC
CASSQSTGGGYGYTF
>TRBJ2-4|.|TRBD1|TRBV11-2
TGTGCCAGCAGCTCATACAAGGGACAGGGGAGCGCCAAAAACATTCAGTACTTC
CASSSYKGQGSAKNIQYF
>TRBJ2-3|many|.|TRBV5-1
TGCGCCAGCAGCTTGGGCCAGGTCTCAGATACGCAGTATTTT
CASSLGQVSDTQYF
>TRBJ2-4|many|TRBD1|TRBV5-1
TGCGCCAGCAGCCCGGACAGGGGGAGAAACATTCAGTACTTC
CASSPDRGRNIQYF
>TRBJ1-2|.|.|TRBV7-9
TGTGCCAGCAGCATCCTGGGGTTATCTGGCTACACCTTC
CASSILGLSGYTF
>TRBJ2-1|few|TRBD1|TRBV12-3/TRBV12-4
TGTGCCAGCAGCGGGACAGGGTACAATGAGCAGTTCTTC
CASSGTGYNEQFF
>TRBJ2-5|few|.|TRBV7-3
TGTGCCAGCAGCTTAAGGGGACATTCGGCGATCGGTTACCCATCAGAGACCCAGTACTTC
CASSLRGHSAIGYPSETQYF
>TRBJ1-1|.|TRBD1|TRBV20-1
TGCAGTGCTAGATACACGGGAGGGGGCGTCACTGAAGCCTTCTTT
CSARYTGGGVTEAFF
>TRBJ1-2|few|TRBD1|TRBV7-9
TGTGCCAGCAGCCGATCGACAGGGCTCGGTGATGGCTACACCTTC
CASSRSTGLGDGYTF
>TRBJ1-4|.|TRBD1|TRBV9
TGTGCCAGCAGCGTCAGGGGGGAAAAACTGTTTTTT
CASSVRGEKLFF
>TRBJ1-2|few|.|TRBV7-2
TGTGCCAGCAGCTTATCTGGAGGGGGTGGCTTGGGCAGCTATGGCTACACCTTC
CASSLSGGGGLGSYGYTF
>TRBJ2-7|few|.|TRBV4-2
TGTGCCAGCAGCCAAGAGGCCAGGGGGGGCGAGCAGTACTTC
CASSQEARGGEQYF
>TRBJ2-7|many|.|TRBV4-2
TGTGCCAGCAGCGCTGACGGAGGCTACGAGCAGTACTTC
CASSADGGYEQYF
>TRBJ2-1|.|TRBD2|TRBV5-1
TGCGCCAGCAGCTTGGCCAGATTGACTAGCGGGGATTACAATGAGCAGTTCTTC
CASSLARLTSGDYNEQFF
>TRBJ1-2|many|.|TRBV3-1
TGTGCCAGCCGGGGGGTGGCGGGCTATGGCTACACCTTC
CASRGVAGYGYTF
>TRBJ2-1|.|TRBD1|TRBV5-1
TGCGCCAGCAGCAGACCAAGGGACAGGGGAAACTTTGCCTACAATGAGCAGTTCTTC
CASSRPRDRGNFAYNEQFF
>TRBJ1-2|.|TRBD1|TRBV6-1
TGTGCCAGCAGCCGGACAGGGGCGCTCTATGGCTACACCTTC
CASSRTGALYGYTF
>TRBJ2-3|.|TRBD2|TRBV20-1
TGCAGTGCTACTAGCGGGGGGCTCACAGATACGCAGTATTTT
CSATSGGLTDTQYF
>TRBJ2-3|.|.|TRBV7-2
TGTGCCAGCAGCTTAGTTAGGGGGGCCACGGATACGCAGTATTTT
CASSLVRGATDTQYF
>TRBJ2-5|.|.|TRBV7-3
TGTGCCAGCAGCTCGGCGCCAGGTAACGGAGAGACCCAGTACTTC
CASSSAPGNGETQYF
>TRBJ2-7|.|TRBD1|TRBV18
TGTGCCAGCTCGCTTAGGACAGGGCCCTACGAGCAGTACTTC
CASSLRTGPYEQYF
>TRBJ1-1|few|.|TRBV3-1
TGTGCCAGCAGCCAGCGGGGGACTGAAGCTTTCTTT
CASSQRGTEAFF
>TRBJ2-3|.|.|TRBV6-6
TGTGCCAGCAGTTACAGGGACCCCACAGATACGCAGTATTTT
CASSYRDPTDTQYF
>TRBJ1-5|few|.|TRBV14
TGTGCCAGCAGCCAACAGTACAATCAGCCCCAGCATTTT
CASSQQYNQPQHF
>TRBJ1-1|.|.|TRBV3-1
TGTGCCAGCAGCTTCCGCGACAGAGGGACTGAAGCTTTCTTT
CASSFRDRGTEAFF
>TRBJ2-5|.|TRBD2|TRBV19
TGTGCCAGTAGTATGGCATACGGAACGGGGGGGCTGGAGACCCAGTACTTC
CASSMAYGTGGLETQYF
>TRBJ2-5|few|.|TRBV29-1
TGCAGCGTTGCCGGGACCGACCAAGAAACCCAGTACTTC
CSVAGTDQETQYF
>TRBJ1-4|.|TRBD1|TRBV19
TGTGCCAGTAGCGGGACAGGGATTGAAAAACTGTTTTTT
CASSGTGIEKLFF
>TRBJ2-2|.|TRBD1|TRBV5-5
TGTGCCAGCAGTTTGACACAGGGGGCGCAGAACACCGGGGAGCTGTTTTTT
CASSLTQGAQNTGELFF
>TRBJ2-3|few|.|TRBV20-1
TGCAGTGCTAGTTGGACCTCAGTCACAGATACGCAGTATTTT
CSASWTSVTDTQYF
>TRBJ1-1|.|.|TRBV4-3
TGCGCCAGCAGCCAAGTCTCCCAGGGGTGGACTGAAGCTTTCTTT
CASSQVSQGWTEAFF
>TRBJ1-5|few|TRBD1|TRBV12-3/TRBV12-4
TGTGCCAGCACACAGGGGAGGTTGCAGCCCCAGCATTTT
CASTQGRLQPQHF
>TRBJ2-6|.|TRBD2|TRBV7-9
TGTGCCAGCGTCGCGGGGGTCTCTGGGGCCAACGTCCTGACTTTC
CASVAGVSGANVLTF
>TRBJ1-1|many|.|TRBV5-1
TGCGCCAGCAGCCCAGGCAGGGCCATGAACACTGAAGCTTTCTTT
CASSPGRAMNTEAFF
>TRBJ2-1|.|.|TRBV5-1
TGCGCCAGCAGCCCACAGGTCCCGGGCAATGAGCAGTTCTTC
CASSPQVPGNEQFF
>TRBJ2-3|few|.|TRBV29-1
TGCAGCGGGGGCCGGAGCACAGATACGCAGTATTTT
CSGGRSTDTQYF
>TRBJ2-1|.|TRBD2|TRBV29-1
TGCAGCGTTGGTCCTAGCGGGGGTTACAATGAGCAGTTCTTC
CSVGPSGGYNEQFF
>TRBJ2-7|.|TRBD2|TRBV9
TGTGCCAGCAGCGTAGAAGCGGGGGGCCCTAAGCAGTACTTC
CASSVEAGGPKQYF
>TRBJ2-5|.|.|TRBV12-3/TRBV12-4
TGTGCCAGCAGCCCCAAGACCTCAGGGGTAAGAGAGACCCAGTACTTC
CASSPKTSGVRETQYF
>TRBJ2-7|few|.|TRBV20-1
TGCAGTGCTAGAGATTGGATAACCTACGAGCAGTACTTC
CSARDWITYEQYF
>TRBJ2-1|few|.|TRBV21-1
TGTGCCAGGATTGCTGAGGCTGAGCAGTTCTTC
CARIAEAEQFF
>TRBJ1-3|.|.|TRBV4-3
TGCGCCAGCAGCCAGACAGGTGGAAAGGCCACCATATATTTT
CASSQTGGKATIYF
>TRBJ1-4|.|TRBD1|TRBV20-1
TGCAGTGCTAGCCCGGGACAGGGTTATGAAAAACTGTTTTTT
CSASPGQGYEKLFF
>TRBJ2-1|few|.|TRBV4-2
TGTGCCAGCAGCCAAGTTGGGATCGGAACTAGAAGTTACTACAATGAGCAGTTCTTC
CASSQVGIGTRSYYNEQFF
>TRBJ2-7|few|.|TRBV28
TGTGCCAGCAGCTTGGGGAGCACGTCCTACGAGCAGTACTTC
CASSLGSTSYEQYF
>TRBJ1-2|many|.|TRBV7-8
TGTGCCAGCAGCCCTGTCAGGGCCCTATCAGGCTACACCTTC
CASSPVRALSGYTF
>TRBJ2-2|few|.|TRBV12-3/TRBV12-4
TGTGCCAGTGGGCAGACAAACACCGGGGAGCTGTTTTTT
CASGQTNTGELFF
>TRBJ2-1|many|.|TRBV5-1
TGCGCCAGCAGCCCCCAAGTGGGGGCAGGGGAGCAGTTCTTC
CASSPQVGAGEQFF
>TRBJ1-6|many|.|TRBV5-4
TGTGCCAGCAGCTTGGCCGGGACCGTGGGGCCCCTCCACTTT
CASSLAGTVGPLHF
>TRBJ1-2|once|.|TRBV3-1
TGTGCCAGCAGCCGGTTGGGGGACCCGGGAGGCTACACCTTC
CASSRLGDPGGYTF